These 4 T cell receptor beta chains were all obtained from the same sample, sequenced in a study of T cells in Graves' hyperthyroidism and ophthalmopathy. Regions amplified from RNA transcripts were the TCR beta CDR3 regions. A set of HTBI primers served as the primers for a first-round RT-PCR of the TCR CDR3. TCRdb called the multiplex PCR reads again in MiXCR, with one record for every CDR3 protein. The table has about 840,000 distinct CDR3 sequences, roughly 40% seen once; the top ten hold roughly 8.3%. Sequencing input: blood. The receptors here all came from a man between 18 and 29 years old with Graves' hyperthyroidism.

To note about this clonotype: A much larger clone lies a single base off, so this may be a read error. The rearrangement links TRBV7-9 to TRBJ2-7; D not certain. V shed 6 bases and J shed 6 bases, with 6 bases lying between them. The CDR3 sequence is 10 residues long. Looked up from germline, CDR1 is SEHNR and CDR2 is FQNEAQ (reference sequence). The CDR3 coding sequence is TGTGCCAGCAGGAGAGGCGAGCAGTACTTC. Translation gives CASRRGEQYF. Combining the CDR3 with reference TRBV7-9 and TRBJ2-7 gives the whole variable domain DTGVSQNPRHKITKRGQNVTFRCDPISEHNRLYWYRQTLGQGPEFLTYFQNEAQLEKSRLLSDRFSAERPKGSFSTLEIQRTEQGDSAMYLCASRRGEQYFGPGTRLTVT.

The chain employs TRBV11-2 and TRBJ1-2; a possible D gene is TRBD1 (6 bases). Germline V gene data show CDR1 as SGHAT and CDR2 as FQNNGV. This CDR3 has 15 residues. The V end lost 4 bases, the J end lost 2 bases, and 14 bases lay between the germline ends. This CDR3 is CASSSLQGPNYGYTF. The DNA for the CDR3 is TGTGCCAGCAGCTCCCTTCAGGGGCCCAACTATGGCTACACCTTC.

CDR3 nucleotide sequence: TGCAGTGCTAGTGATCCGGGACAGGCAATGAACACTGAAGCTTTCTTT. Its translation is CSASDPGQAMNTEAFF. This rearrangement joins TRBV20-1 to TRBJ1-1, with 8 bases matching TRBD1. This CDR3 has 16 amino acids. Germline V CDR1 and CDR2: DFQATT, SNEGSKA (reference sequence). V shed 3 bases, J shed 0 bases, and the junction held 9 bases outside the gene matches.

This clonotype was seen repeatedly, ten times or more. This chain connects TRBV29-1 to TRBJ2-7; 7 bases agree with TRBD1. From germline, CDR1 is SQVTM and CDR2 ANQGSEA. Trimming cost V 3 bases and J 2 bases; bases outside gene matches: 7. The CDR3 sequence is 14 residues long. The CDR3: CSVDGPTGTYEQYF. DNA of the CDR3: TGCAGCGTTGACGGGCCGACAGGGACCTACGAGCAGTACTTC.